Listed below are T cell receptor beta chains from one sample, sequenced in a study of cytotoxic CD8 clonotypes in ibrutinib-treated CLL. Some clones are missing from TCRdb's copy, which holds only in-frame ones; the method was immunoSEQ multiplex PCR. This repertoire shows 200,000 to 250,000 clones, over 65% found once; its top ten account for about 6.4%. The sample was PBMCs, taken after 12 months of ibrutinib treatment. The source is a human donor with chronic lymphocytic leukemia. CDR3s include the opening cysteine and the closing phenylalanine or tryptophan.

v_gene: TRBV6-1; CDR3aa: CASSEFFGGAMVKQFF
v_gene: TRBV27; CDR3aa: CASSFLAGDSYEQYF
v_gene: TRBV30; CDR3aa: CAWRAPPSRWRGNNSNQPQHF
v_gene: TRBV5-5; CDR3aa: CASRFRGHTDTQYF
v_gene: TRBV27; CDR3aa: CASSFDRVDRGYTF
v_gene: TRBV7-9; CDR3aa: CASSPPWRENPHGELFF
v_gene: TRBV5-4; CDR3aa: CASSLTSGRGHEQYF
v_gene: TRBV19; CDR3aa: CASSTPHGRGKGGNQPQHF
v_gene: TRBV13; CDR3aa: CASSPGQGPQYEQYF
v_gene: TRBV5-1; CDR3aa: CASSLVAGGDEQFF
v_gene: TRBV19; CDR3aa: CASSHKAGGRHTGELFF
v_gene: TRBV2; CDR3aa: CASSVEQTNQPQHF
v_gene: TRBV11-2; CDR3aa: CASSLGFVGPYEQYF
v_gene: TRBV6-5; CDR3aa: CASSYSKQGITEAFF
v_gene: TRBV30; CDR3aa: CAWSVHGLKETQYF
v_gene: TRBV15; CDR3aa: CATSRAGGLYGYTF
v_gene: TRBV18; CDR3aa: CASSPQSTEVGEQFF
v_gene: TRBV19; CDR3aa: CASSGQGVSGANVLTF
v_gene: TRBV29-1; CDR3aa: CSLERTTSTDTQYF
v_gene: TRBV29-1; CDR3aa: CSVAGISAYNEQFF
v_gene: TRBV11-3; CDR3aa: CASSLGGLAGAGELFF
v_gene: TRBV18; CDR3aa: CASSLTGSSNQPQHF
v_gene: TRBV7-8; CDR3aa: CASSPAGSGYGYTF
v_gene: TRBV27; CDR3aa: CASSGWGRVNGYTF
v_gene: TRBV4-2; CDR3aa: CASEGASYTEAFF
v_gene: TRBV19; CDR3aa: CASSSETTQTSYSNQPQHF
v_gene: TRBV7-6; CDR3aa: CASSLVSGLAGSDEQYF
v_gene: TRBV11-2; CDR3aa: CASSLDSGSTEAFF
v_gene: TRBV7-3; CDR3aa: CASSPRLSTEGYNEQFF
v_gene: TRBV4-2; CDR3aa: CASSQSQGANEKLFF
v_gene: TRBV6-1; CDR3aa: CASSGSQGWDEQYF
v_gene: TRBV30; CDR3aa: CAWSAPSQPQHF
v_gene: TRBV30; CDR3aa: CAWIPGQETQYF
v_gene: TRBV9; CDR3aa: CASSGDRAQIGELFF
v_gene: TRBV23-1; CDR3aa: CASSHLVRSANTGELFF
v_gene: TRBV7-3; CDR3aa: CASSPKGEGAVTDTQYF
v_gene: TRBV4-3; CDR3aa: CASSQDPPLAGASYEQYF
v_gene: TRBV7-3; CDR3aa: CASTKGGRPNTGELFF
v_gene: TRBV7-2; CDR3aa: CASSFAGQIRQGYTF
v_gene: TRBV7-2; CDR3aa: CASSLFWGETSDTQYF
v_gene: TRBV11-2; CDR3aa: CASSTAGVYEGYTF
v_gene: TRBV27; CDR3aa: CASSLSNSNQPQHF
v_gene: TRBV7-9; CDR3aa: CASSTYRDEQYF
v_gene: TRBV29-1; CDR3aa: CSFSVGDGYTF
v_gene: TRBV2; CDR3aa: CASSEGLAGKQETQYF
v_gene: TRBV25-1; CDR3aa: CASSRRQGAEGYTF
v_gene: TRBV7-3; CDR3aa: CASSSMGGEAFF
v_gene: TRBV5-4; CDR3aa: CASSSPAGGTDTQYF
v_gene: TRBV18; CDR3aa: CASSRLAGARETQYF
v_gene: TRBV19; CDR3aa: CASSPLSRVNSNQPQHF
v_gene: TRBV5-6; CDR3aa: CASRGDLGAYNEQFF
v_gene: TRBV19; CDR3aa: CASSPGALPNYGYTF
v_gene: TRBV6-5; CDR3aa: CASSFSPTETEAFF
v_gene: TRBV29-1; CDR3aa: CSVLGGRWETQYF
v_gene: TRBV5-1; CDR3aa: CASSLEKALNEQFF
v_gene: TRBV19; CDR3aa: CASKNSNQPQHF
v_gene: TRBV30; CDR3aa: CAWSVGTAATNEKLFF
v_gene: TRBV18; CDR3aa: CASSLGQGNEKLFF
v_gene: TRBV19; CDR3aa: CASSRRETQIRPQHF
v_gene: TRBV5-1; CDR3aa: CASSLLGRGDEQFF